What follows are 24 T cell receptor beta chains derived from one specimen sequenced in a study of cytomegalovirus exposure and HLA in healthy donors. Assay: immunoSEQ multiplex PCR; the TCRdb copy retains only in-frame clones and omits some. The table shows about 200,000 clones, with roughly 88% occurring only once. Sequencing used PBMCs. The origin of the receptors is a woman aged 18 to 35 in good health and CMV-seronegative.

In its sample, this clone was seen a few times. The chain has TRBV10-3 and TRBJ1-2, with 7 bases identical to TRBD1. Germline values: CDR1 ENHRY, CDR2 SYGVKD. The CDR3 consists of 15 residues. Losses at the gene ends were 10 bases for V and 0 bases for J; bases not matched to a gene: 11. The CDR3 loop reads CASTLTGTANYGYTF. CDR3 in DNA: TGTGCCAGCACCCTCACCGGGACAGCTAACTATGGCTACACCTTC.

The chain recombines TRBV5-1 with TRBJ2-1; TRBD1 matches 8 bases. Germline loops: CDR1 SGHRS, CDR2 YFSETQ. Unmatched junction bases numbered 14, after V lost 3 bases and J lost 6 bases. CDR3 length equals 17 residues. For the CDR3, the DNA is TGCGCCAGCAGCTCCGGGCAGGGACAGGTGATCGTCAATGAGCAGTTCTTC. This translates into CASSSGQGQVIVNEQFF.

Here the CDR3 DNA reads TGTGCCATCGGTCAGGGGGCGAGAACTGAAGCTTTCTTT. The encoded protein is CAIGQGARTEAFF. The rearrangement uses TRBV10-3 and TRBJ1-1, with 8 positions matching TRBD1. Germline CDR1 and CDR2: ENHRY and SYGVKD. V gave up 8 bases and J gave up 5 bases; unmatched junction bases: 7. CDR3 length: 13 amino acids.

Here the CDR3 reads CAWRGSSGANVLTF. CDR3 coding DNA: TGTGCCTGGAGGGGGAGCTCTGGGGCCAACGTCCTGACTTTC. The rearrangement links TRBV30 to TRBJ2-6, with a tentative D call TRBD2 (5 bases). This CDR3 contains 14 residues. The germline CDR1 and CDR2 sequences are GTSNPN and SVGIG (reference sequence). Trimming shortened V by 3 bases and J by 0 bases, and 6 bases separated the two germline ends.

The CDR3 DNA is TGTGCCAGCAGTTATTACCCCCCTCGACTAGGGCGGGGGGTCCTATCGGGAACAGATACGCAGTATTTT. This gives the protein CASSYYPPRLGRGVLSGTDTQYF. This chain joins TRBV6-9 and TRBJ2-3; 8 bases align to TRBD2. The trim removed 1 base at V and 3 bases at J, leaving 27 bases unmatched. CDR1 MNHGY and CDR2 SVAAGI come from the germline V gene. This CDR3 spans 23 amino acids.

This chain connects TRBV10-3 to TRBJ2-2, with D perhaps TRBD1 (5 bases). V was cut by 7 bases and J by 5 bases, with 11 bases left in between. Germline loops: CDR1 ENHRY, CDR2 SYGVKD. The CDR3 runs 13 residues. CDR3 coding DNA: TGTGCCATCACCCAGACAGAAACCGGGGAGCTGTTTTTT. Translating gives CAITQTETGELFF.

The chain couples TRBV15 to TRBJ1-2; D not resolved. The CDR3 contains 16 residues. The germline V gene encodes CDR1 LNHNV and CDR2 YYDKDF (reference sequence). V was shortened by 0 bases and J by 7 bases, with 18 bases between the two germline ends. As DNA, the CDR3 is TGTGCCACCAGCAGAGATCGGGTAAGCCGACCCGGTGGCTACACCTTC. This codes for CATSRDRVSRPGGYTF.

The chain couples TRBV25-1 to TRBJ1-4; 8 bases align to TRBD1. From germline, CDR1 is MGHDK and CDR2 SYGVNS. The CDR3 sequence is 15 residues long. Trimming took 3 bases from V and 5 from J; bases not matched to a gene: 5. The CDR3 DNA is TGTGCCAGCAGTGACCCGACAGGGGCAAATGAAAAACTGTTTTTT. Protein sequence: CASSDPTGANEKLFF.

The V gene is TRBV7-8, the J gene TRBJ2-7, with D possibly TRBD1 on 5 matching bases. The CDR3 covers 14 residues. Trimming removed 5 bases at V and 5 bases at J, with 16 bases between. The germline V gene has CDR1 SGHVS and CDR2 FQNEAQ. CDR3 in DNA: TGTGCCAGCAGCCCTGAGAGACAGACCCACGAGCAGTACTTC. It is translated as CASSPERQTHEQYF.

V is TRBV14 and J is TRBJ2-3; TRBD2 is a possible D gene (5 bases). Germline lookup yields CDR1 SGHDN and CDR2 FVKESK. Between the trimmed V and J ends, which lost 0 bases and 12 bases, there was a span of 13 bases. This CDR3 comprises 13 residues. The DNA of the CDR3 is TGTGCCAGCAGCCAAGATCTTCGGGGTTTACAGTATTTT. It translates to CASSQDLRGLQYF.

This chain joins TRBV19 and TRBJ2-7, with 9 bases matching TRBD1. The germline CDR1 and CDR2 sequences are LNHDA and SQIVND (reference sequence). The CDR3 is 15 amino acids. After removal of 2 bases from V and 4 bases from J, the junction contained 6 bases not matched to a gene. CDR3 protein: CASSINRGRQYEQYF. In nucleotides, the CDR3 is TGTGCCAGTAGTATAAACAGGGGGCGTCAGTACGAGCAGTACTTC.

The gene calls are TRBV7-9 and TRBJ2-5; TRBD2 agrees at 7 bases. Per the germline V gene, CDR1 is SEHNR and CDR2 is FQNEAQ (reference sequence). The J segment lost 5 bases and the V segment lost 7 bases, leaving 10 bases of the junction unmatched. The CDR3 is 14 amino acids. CDR3 in amino acids: CASTSVGGLETQYF. CDR3 in DNA: TGTGCCAGCACCTCCGTGGGGGGGTTGGAGACCCAGTACTTC.

The V call is TRBV4-1, the J call TRBJ2-1, with a possible D match to TRBD2 (6 bases). CDR3 length: 17 amino acids. V gave up 1 base and J gave up 1 base, with 14 bases separating them. Germline assignment: CDR1 MGHRA and CDR2 YSYEKL. The CDR3 DNA reads as TGCGCCAGCAGCCAAGGGAGGGGTTTTAGGTCCTACAATGAGCAGTTCTTC. Encoded protein: CASSQGRGFRSYNEQFF.

The V gene is TRBV5-1, the J gene TRBJ2-5; 9 bases match TRBD1. The CDR3 is made up of 16 amino acids. Losses at the gene ends were 2 bases for V and 2 bases for J; bases not matched to a gene: 7. CDR1 and CDR2 from the germline V gene are SGHRS and YFSETQ. CDR3 bases: TGCGCCAGCAGCTTATCCGGGACAGGGATACAAGAGACCCAGTACTTC. It codes for CASSLSGTGIQETQYF.

Only a few counts were recorded for this clone. V is TRBV5-1 and J is TRBJ1-2; 8 bases map to TRBD1. V dropped 3 bases and J dropped 3; count of bases not matched to a gene: 7. The CDR3 runs 15 residues. Germline loops: CDR1 SGHRS, CDR2 YFSETQ. The CDR3 region is CASSSSPTGDYGYTF. Written as DNA, the CDR3 is TGCGCCAGCAGCTCAAGCCCGACAGGGGACTATGGCTACACCTTC.

This chain connects TRBV9 to TRBJ2-1; no clear D. Germline CDR1 reads SGDLS; CDR2 reads YYNGEE. V was cut by 0 bases and J by 0 bases, with 7 bases left in between. This CDR3 is 15 amino acids long. In nucleotides, the CDR3 is TGTGCCAGCAGCGTAGGGTCTAACTCCTACAATGAGCAGTTCTTC. It translates to CASSVGSNSYNEQFF.

The chain has TRBV10-2 and TRBJ2-1, with 10 nucleotides matching TRBD2. The length of the CDR3 is 13 residues. After removal of 5 bases from V and 10 bases from J, the junction contained 5 bases not matched to a gene. Germline CDR1 reads WSHSY; CDR2 reads SAAADI. As DNA, the CDR3 is TGCGCCAGCAGTCTCGGGACTAGCGACGAGCAGTTCTTC. It codes for CASSLGTSDEQFF.

V is TRBV27 and J is TRBJ2-7, with 9 bases aligning to TRBD1. Germline CDR1 and CDR2: MNHEY and SMNVEV (reference sequence). Trimming cost V 7 bases and J 3 bases; bases outside gene matches: 10. The CDR3 is made up of 15 amino acids. The CDR3, as DNA: TGTGCCAGCAAAACCTCGACGGGACAGGGCTACGAGCAGTACTTC. This sequence encodes CASKTSTGQGYEQYF.

The chain carries TRBV7-8 and TRBJ2-2, with 9 bases fitting TRBD2. V lost 5 bases to trimming and J lost 1 base; unmatched junction nucleotides: 5. This CDR3 is built from 16 residues. Germline V gene data show CDR1 as SGHVS and CDR2 as FQNEAQ. The CDR3 coding sequence is TGTGCCAGCAGCGCCGTTAGCGGGGGGAACACCGGGGAGCTGTTTTTT. Translated: CASSAVSGGNTGELFF. Variable domain in full (rest from reference TRBV7-8 and TRBJ2-2): GAGVSQSPRYKVAKRGQDVALRCDPISGHVSLFWYQQALGQGPEFLTYFQNEAQLDKSGLPSDRFFAERPEGSVSTLKIQRTQQEDSAVYLCASSAVSGGNTGELFFGEGSRLTVL.

The genes are TRBV11-2 and TRBJ2-1; 12 bases agree with TRBD2. Germline CDR1 SGHAT, CDR2 FQNNGV. V was clipped by 3 bases and J by 3 bases; unmatched bases: 6. There are 17 residues in the CDR3. CDR3 protein: CASSLVRGLAGYNEQFF. The CDR3 DNA reads as TGTGCCAGCAGCTTGGTCCGGGGACTAGCGGGCTACAATGAGCAGTTCTTC.

The chain joins TRBV19 to TRBJ2-6, with TRBD1 matching over 7 bases. CDR1 is LNHDA and CDR2 is SQIVND in the germline V gene (reference sequence). V dropped 3 bases and J dropped 4; count of bases not matched to a gene: 9. The CDR3 is 17 residues long. This CDR3 reads CASSITLGGAGANVLTF. The CDR3, as DNA: TGTGCCAGTAGTATTACTCTAGGGGGCGCCGGGGCCAACGTCCTGACTTTC.

This chain uses TRBV19 with TRBJ1-1; TRBD1 might be the D (5 bases). Germline V lookup: CDR1 LNHDA, CDR2 SQIVND (reference sequence). This CDR3 contains 15 residues. V was pared by 7 bases and J by 3 bases, with 18 bases between. CDR3 region: CASTNWGGGDTEAFF. The CDR3 DNA sequence: TGTGCCAGTACAAATTGGGGCGGAGGGGACACTGAAGCTTTCTTT. The full variable domain, rest sourced from reference TRBV19 and TRBJ1-1, is DGGITQSPKYLFRKEGQNVTLSCEQNLNHDAMYWYRQDPGQGLRLIYYSQIVNDFQKGDIAEGYSVSREKKESFPLTVTSAQKNPTAFYLCASTNWGGGDTEAFFGQGTRLTVV.

The chain is built from TRBV7-8 and TRBJ1-5; D unclear. Trimming removed 10 bases from V and 6 bases from J, with 22 bases in between. This CDR3 region has 15 residues. CDR1 and CDR2 (germline): SGHVS, FQNEAQ. The DNA for the CDR3 is TGTGCCACTGGTCCCTTACTGATTCTCGGTCAGCCCCAGCATTTT. Translation: CATGPLLILGQPQHF.

There are a few counts of this clone. The rearrangement joins TRBV13 to TRBJ2-2, with a possible D match to TRBD2 (6 bases). Germline CDR1 is PRHDT and CDR2 is FYEKMQ (reference sequence). V lost 0 bases, J lost 8 bases, and 7 bases lay in between. The CDR3 is made up of 13 amino acids. The CDR3, as DNA: TGTGCCAGCAGCTTAGGGCTAGCGGGGGAGCTGTTTTTT. It specifies CASSLGLAGELFF. Together with reference TRBV13 and TRBJ2-2, the CDR3 gives the full variable domain: AAGVIQSPRHLIKEKRETATLKCYPIPRHDTVYWYQQGPGQDPQFLISFYEKMQSDKGSIPDRFSAQQFSDYHSELNMSSLELGDSALYFCASSLGLAGELFFGEGSRLTVL.